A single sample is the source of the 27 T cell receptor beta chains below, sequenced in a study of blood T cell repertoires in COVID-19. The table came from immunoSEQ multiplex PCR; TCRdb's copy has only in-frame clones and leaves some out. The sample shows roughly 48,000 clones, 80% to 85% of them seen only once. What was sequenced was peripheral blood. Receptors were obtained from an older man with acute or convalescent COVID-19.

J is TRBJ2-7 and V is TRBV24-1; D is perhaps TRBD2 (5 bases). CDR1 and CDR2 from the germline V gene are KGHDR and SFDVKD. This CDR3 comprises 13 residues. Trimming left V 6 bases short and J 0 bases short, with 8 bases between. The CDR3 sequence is CATSSGISYEQYF. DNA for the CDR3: TGTGCCACCAGTTCCGGGATCTCCTACGAGCAGTACTTC.

Here the CDR3 DNA reads TGTGCCAGCAGTCCAGACACCTACACCGGGGAGCTGTTTTTT. Encoded protein: CASSPDTYTGELFF. The chain employs TRBV7-3 and TRBJ2-2, with unresolved D. V shed 6 bases and J shed 3 bases, with 11 bases lying between them. The CDR3 length is 14 residues. Germline V gene lookup returns CDR1 SGHTA and CDR2 FQGTGA.

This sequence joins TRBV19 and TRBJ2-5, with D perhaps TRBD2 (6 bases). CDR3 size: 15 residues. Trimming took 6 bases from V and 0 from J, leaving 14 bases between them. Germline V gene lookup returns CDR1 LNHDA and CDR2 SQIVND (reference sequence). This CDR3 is CASRKGLWYQETQYF. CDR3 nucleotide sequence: TGTGCCAGTAGAAAGGGACTGTGGTACCAAGAGACCCAGTACTTC.

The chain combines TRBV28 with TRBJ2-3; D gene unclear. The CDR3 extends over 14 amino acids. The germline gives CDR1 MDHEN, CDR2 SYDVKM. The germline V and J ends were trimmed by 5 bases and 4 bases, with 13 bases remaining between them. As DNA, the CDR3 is TGTGCCAGCAGTCCCGCACAAACCGCAGATACGCAGTATTTT. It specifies CASSPAQTADTQYF.

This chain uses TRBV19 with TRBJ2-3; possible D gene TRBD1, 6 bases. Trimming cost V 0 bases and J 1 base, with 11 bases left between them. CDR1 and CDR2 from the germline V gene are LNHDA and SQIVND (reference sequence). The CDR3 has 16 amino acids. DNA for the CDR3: TGTGCCAGTAGTATAGATTCGGACAGACGCACAGATACGCAGTATTTT. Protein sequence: CASSIDSDRRTDTQYF.

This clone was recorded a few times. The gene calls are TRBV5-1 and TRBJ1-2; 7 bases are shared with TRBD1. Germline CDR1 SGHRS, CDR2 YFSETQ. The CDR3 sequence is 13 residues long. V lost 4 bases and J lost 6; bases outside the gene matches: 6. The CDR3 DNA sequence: TGCGCCAGCAGCCCACAGGGGCTCGATGGCTACACCTTC. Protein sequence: CASSPQGLDGYTF. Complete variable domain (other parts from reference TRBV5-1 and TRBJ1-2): KAGVTQTPRYLIKTRGQQVTLSCSPISGHRSVSWYQQTPGQGLQFLFEYFSETQRNKGNFPGRFSGRQFSNSRSEMNVSTLELGDSALYLCASSPQGLDGYTFGSGTRLTVV.

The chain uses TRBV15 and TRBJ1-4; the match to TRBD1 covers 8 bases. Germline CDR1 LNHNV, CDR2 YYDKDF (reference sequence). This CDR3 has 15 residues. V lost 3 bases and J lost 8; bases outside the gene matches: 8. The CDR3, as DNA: TGTGCCACCAGCAGGGATACAGGGACAGGAGAAAAACTGTTTTTT. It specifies CATSRDTGTGEKLFF.

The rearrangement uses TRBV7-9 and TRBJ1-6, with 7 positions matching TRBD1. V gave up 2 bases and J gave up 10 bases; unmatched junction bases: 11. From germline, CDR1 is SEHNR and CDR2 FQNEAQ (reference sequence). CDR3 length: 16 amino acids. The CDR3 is CASSLKSAGGQSPLHF. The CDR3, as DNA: TGTGCCAGCAGCTTAAAGTCGGCAGGGGGACAATCACCCCTCCACTTT.

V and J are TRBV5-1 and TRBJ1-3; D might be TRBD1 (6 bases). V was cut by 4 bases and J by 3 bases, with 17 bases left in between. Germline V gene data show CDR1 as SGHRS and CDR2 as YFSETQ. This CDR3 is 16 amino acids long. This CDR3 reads CASSNEQGSVGNTIYF. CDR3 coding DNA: TGCGCCAGCAGCAACGAACAGGGATCGGTTGGAAACACCATATATTTT.

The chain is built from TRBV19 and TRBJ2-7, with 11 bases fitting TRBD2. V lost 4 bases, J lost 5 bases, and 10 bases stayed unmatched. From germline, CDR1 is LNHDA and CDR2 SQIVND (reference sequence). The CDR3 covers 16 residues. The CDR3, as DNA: TGTGCCAGTAGTACGAGGGATAGCGGGAGGGCCGACGAGCAGTACTTC. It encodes CASSTRDSGRADEQYF.

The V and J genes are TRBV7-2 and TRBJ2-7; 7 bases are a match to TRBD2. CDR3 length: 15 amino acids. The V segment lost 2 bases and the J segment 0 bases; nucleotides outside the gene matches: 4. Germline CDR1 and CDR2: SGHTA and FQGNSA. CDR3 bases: TGTGCCAGCAGCTTAAGTCGGGGGGACTCCTACGAGCAGTACTTC. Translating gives CASSLSRGDSYEQYF.

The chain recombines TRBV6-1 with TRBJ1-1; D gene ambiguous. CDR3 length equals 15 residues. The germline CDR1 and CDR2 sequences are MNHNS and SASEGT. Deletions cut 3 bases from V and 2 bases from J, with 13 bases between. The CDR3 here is CASSDQAERNTEAFF. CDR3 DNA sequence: TGTGCCAGCAGTGATCAGGCAGAAAGAAACACTGAAGCTTTCTTT.

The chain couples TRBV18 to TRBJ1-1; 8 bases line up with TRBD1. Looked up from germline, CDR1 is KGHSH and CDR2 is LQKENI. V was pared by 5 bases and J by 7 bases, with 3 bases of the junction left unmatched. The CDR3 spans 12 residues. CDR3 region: CASSTGQGEAFF. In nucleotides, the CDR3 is TGTGCCAGCTCAACCGGACAGGGTGAAGCTTTCTTT.

The CDR3 loop is CASSIGRDLNVLTF. DNA for the CDR3: TGTGCCAGTAGTATAGGGAGGGACCTCAACGTCCTGACTTTC. V and J are TRBV19 and TRBJ2-6; a possible D gene is TRBD2 (6 bases). Trimming pared 1 base from V and 9 bases from J, leaving 10 bases between. Germline V gene sequence: CDR1 LNHDA, CDR2 SQIVND (reference sequence). This CDR3 is built from 14 residues.

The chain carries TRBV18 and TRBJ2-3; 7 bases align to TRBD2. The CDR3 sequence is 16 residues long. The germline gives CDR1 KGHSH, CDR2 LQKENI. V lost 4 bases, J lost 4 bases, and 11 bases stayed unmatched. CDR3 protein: CASSRNTGRGADTQYF. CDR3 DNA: TGTGCCAGCTCACGAAATACAGGACGGGGGGCAGATACGCAGTATTTT.

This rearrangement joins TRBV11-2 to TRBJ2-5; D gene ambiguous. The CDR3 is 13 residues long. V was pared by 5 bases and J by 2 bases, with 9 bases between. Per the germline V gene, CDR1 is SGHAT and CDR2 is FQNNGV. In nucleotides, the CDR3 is TGTGCCAGCAGCCAGACTCCTCAAGAGACCCAGTACTTC. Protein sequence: CASSQTPQETQYF.

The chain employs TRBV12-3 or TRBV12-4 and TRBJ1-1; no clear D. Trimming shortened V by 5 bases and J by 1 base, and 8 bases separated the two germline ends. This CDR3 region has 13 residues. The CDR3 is CASSRAANTEAFF. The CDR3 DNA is TGTGCCAGCAGTCGAGCCGCGAACACTGAAGCTTTCTTT.

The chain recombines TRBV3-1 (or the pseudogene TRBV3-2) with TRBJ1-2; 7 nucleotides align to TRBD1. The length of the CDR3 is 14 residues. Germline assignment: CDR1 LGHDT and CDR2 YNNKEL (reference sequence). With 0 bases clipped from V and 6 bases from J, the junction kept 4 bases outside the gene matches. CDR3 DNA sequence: TGTGCCAGCAGCCAAGAAGACAGGGTGCATGGCTACACCTTC. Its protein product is CASSQEDRVHGYTF.

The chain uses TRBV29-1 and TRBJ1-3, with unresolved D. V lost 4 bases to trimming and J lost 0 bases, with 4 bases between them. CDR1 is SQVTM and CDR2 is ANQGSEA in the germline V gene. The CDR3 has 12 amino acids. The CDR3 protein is CSVGPSGNTIYF. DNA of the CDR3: TGCAGCGTTGGGCCCTCTGGAAACACCATATATTTT.

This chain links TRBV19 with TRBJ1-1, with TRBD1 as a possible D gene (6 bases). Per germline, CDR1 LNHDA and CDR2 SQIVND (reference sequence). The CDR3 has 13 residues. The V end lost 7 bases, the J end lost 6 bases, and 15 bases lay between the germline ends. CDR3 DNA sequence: TGTGCCAGTAACAGGGAAGGTATCTCTGAAGCTTTCTTT. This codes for CASNREGISEAFF.

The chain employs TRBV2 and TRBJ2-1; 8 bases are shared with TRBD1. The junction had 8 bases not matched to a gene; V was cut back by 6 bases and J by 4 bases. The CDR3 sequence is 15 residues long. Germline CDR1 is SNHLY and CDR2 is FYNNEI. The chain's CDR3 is CASSPQGGAYNEQFF. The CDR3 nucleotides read TGTGCCAGCAGCCCACAGGGGGGAGCTTACAATGAGCAGTTCTTC.

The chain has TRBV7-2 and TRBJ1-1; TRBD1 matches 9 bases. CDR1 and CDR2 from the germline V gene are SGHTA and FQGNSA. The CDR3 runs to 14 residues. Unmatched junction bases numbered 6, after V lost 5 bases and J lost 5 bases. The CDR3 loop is CASSPMTGGTEAFF. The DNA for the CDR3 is TGTGCCAGCAGCCCAATGACAGGGGGAACTGAAGCTTTCTTT.

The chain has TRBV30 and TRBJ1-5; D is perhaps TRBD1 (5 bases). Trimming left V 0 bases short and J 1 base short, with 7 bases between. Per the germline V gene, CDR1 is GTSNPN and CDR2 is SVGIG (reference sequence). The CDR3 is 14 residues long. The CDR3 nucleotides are TGTGCCTGGAGTGTGGGGGGAAGCAATCAGCCCCAGCATTTT. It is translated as CAWSVGGSNQPQHF.

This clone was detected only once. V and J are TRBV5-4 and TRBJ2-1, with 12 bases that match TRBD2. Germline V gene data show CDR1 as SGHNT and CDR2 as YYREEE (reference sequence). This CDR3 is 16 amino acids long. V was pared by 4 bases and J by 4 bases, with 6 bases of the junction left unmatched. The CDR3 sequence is CASSVRLAGAYNEQFF. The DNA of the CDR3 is TGTGCCAGCAGCGTCCGACTAGCGGGGGCTTACAATGAGCAGTTCTTC.

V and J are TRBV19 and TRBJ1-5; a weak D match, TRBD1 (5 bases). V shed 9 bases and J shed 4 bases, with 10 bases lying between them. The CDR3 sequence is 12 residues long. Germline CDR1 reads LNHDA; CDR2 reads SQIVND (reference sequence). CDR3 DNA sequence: TGTGCCAGCGCGGGACTTAATCAGCCCCAGCATTTT. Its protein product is CASAGLNQPQHF. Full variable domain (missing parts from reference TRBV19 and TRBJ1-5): DGGITQSPKYLFRKEGQNVTLSCEQNLNHDAMYWYRQDPGQGLRLIYYSQIVNDFQKGDIAEGYSVSREKKESFPLTVTSAQKNPTAFYLCASAGLNQPQHFGDGTRLSIL.

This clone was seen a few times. CDR3 residues: CAWSWKTRERGYTF. In DNA form, the CDR3 reads TGTGCCTGGAGTTGGAAGACCCGTGAGCGTGGCTACACCTTC. The chain couples TRBV30 to TRBJ1-2; D not certain. CDR3 size: 14 residues. The V end was cut by 2 bases, the J end by 7 bases, with 17 bases between. CDR1 and CDR2 (germline): GTSNPN, SVGIG (reference sequence).

The DNA of the CDR3 is TGTGCCAGTAGTATTAACAGGGGCCCCTACGAGCAGTACTTC. Translation gives CASSINRGPYEQYF. The genes are TRBV19 and TRBJ2-7; 7 nucleotides match TRBD1. The germline V gene encodes CDR1 LNHDA and CDR2 SQIVND (reference sequence). V shed 3 bases and J 2 bases; nucleotides not matched to a gene: 4. This CDR3 has 14 residues.